This T cell receptor beta chain comes out of a study of blood T cells in healthy people across ages. Findings and limits, study-wide: A roughly linear fall in TCR beta diversity per million T cells was seen with increasing age. Whereas aged donors had fewer naive CD4+ cells, long-lived donors had more of them and higher diversity.

Germline V CDR1 and CDR2: MNHEY, SVGEGT. The CDR3 is 13 residues long. Trimming removed 6 bases from V and 4 bases from J, with 13 bases in between. Concerning this clonotype: The antigen is unknown.

Together with a sample-barcoded 5' primer, a J-beta primer mix was included in a second PCR lasting about 7 to 11 cycles. TCRdb analysed the 5' RACE reads with MiXCR anew, one entry per CDR3 protein. In the table there are about 1.4 million distinct CDR3 sequences, 59% of which are singletons. This clonotype was obtained from a man between 18 and 35 years old in good health. The chain carries TRBV6-2 or TRBV6-3 and TRBJ2-7; D not resolved. The sample taken for sequencing was blood. CDR3 nucleotide sequence: TGTGCCAGCAGCTTCGACATTGGTTACGAGCAGTACTTC. It encodes CASSFDIGYEQYF.